Listed below are T cell receptor beta chains from one sample, sequenced in a study of cytomegalovirus exposure and HLA in healthy donors. Repertoires were generated with immunoSEQ multiplex PCR, while TCRdb's copy carries only in-frame clones and drops some. The sample holds about 130,000 clones, over 65% seen once. The sequencing sample was made of PBMCs. The receptors were sampled from a man aged 30-40 years in good health and CMV-seropositive. The CDR3 runs from the conserved cysteine through the conserved F or W. A D gene is named only where the DNA matches it firmly. Clone size is given for some rows only: seen once, a few or many times, or a class if the clone is expanded.

J gene | clone size | V gene | D gene | CDR3 protein | CDR3 DNA
TRBJ1-6 | . | TRBV28 | TRBD1 | CASSGSRGVKSPLHF | TGTGCCAGCAGTGGGAGCAGGGGGGTTAAATCACCCCTCCACTTT
TRBJ1-1 | . | TRBV7-3 | . | CASSLTSTGNTEAFF | TGTGCCAGCAGCCTGACTTCGACAGGGAACACTGAAGCTTTCTTT
TRBJ2-1 | . | TRBV4-2 | TRBD2 | CASSQDGPIGGDEQFF | TGTGCCAGCAGCCAAGATGGTCCCATCGGGGGGGATGAGCAGTTCTTC
TRBJ2-5 | . | TRBV11-2 | . | CASSLPSLGETQYF | TGTGCCAGCAGCTTACCTAGCCTGGGGGAGACCCAGTACTTC
TRBJ2-2 | . | TRBV6-1 | TRBD2 | CASMGGGTGELFF | TGTGCCAGCATGGGGGGGGGTACCGGGGAGCTGTTTTTT
TRBJ2-7 | many | TRBV2 | . | CASKVYRAATYEQYF | TGTGCCAGCAAGGTTTATCGAGCGGCTACCTACGAGCAGTACTTC
TRBJ1-5 | . | TRBV7-4 | . | CASSFHRAGWGDGNQPQHF | TGTGCCAGCAGCTTCCATAGGGCGGGATGGGGCGACGGCAATCAGCCCCAGCATTTT
TRBJ1-2 | . | TRBV19 | . | CASSGALGYTF | TGTGCCAGTAGTGGGGCGCTAGGCTACACCTTC
TRBJ1-1 | once | TRBV11-2 | . | CASSDGLPEAFF | TGTGCCAGCTCGGATGGGCTACCCGAGGCTTTCTTT
TRBJ1-4 | . | TRBV2 | . | CASSDTRPVHF | TGTGCCAGCAGCGACACCCGACCGGTCCATTTT
TRBJ1-1 | . | TRBV14 | TRBD1 | CASSQDAGTANTEAFF | TGTGCCAGCAGCCAAGACGCGGGGACAGCAAACACTGAAGCTTTCTTT
TRBJ2-7 | . | TRBV7-8 | . | CASSLAESYEQYF | TGTGCCAGCAGCTTAGCTGAGAGCTACGAGCAGTACTTC
TRBJ2-1 | . | TRBV6-1 | . | CASNKPGYNEQFF | TGTGCCAGCAACAAACCAGGATACAATGAGCAGTTCTTC
TRBJ2-7 | . | TRBV29-1 | TRBD1 | CSGQGAYEQYF | TGCAGCGGACAGGGAGCCTACGAGCAGTACTTC
TRBJ1-4 | few | TRBV4-1 | TRBD1 | CASSVGTVNEKLFF | TGCGCCAGCAGCGTAGGGACAGTTAATGAAAAACTGTTTTTT
TRBJ1-1 | . | TRBV6-1 | . | CASSEYQNRARTEAFF | TGTGCCAGCAGTGAATACCAAAACAGGGCGAGAACTGAAGCTTTCTTT
TRBJ1-5 | . | TRBV7-8 | . | CASSFRGGRESNQPQHF | TGTGCCAGCAGCTTCCGGGGAGGCAGGGAGAGTAATCAGCCCCAGCATTTT
TRBJ2-7 | . | TRBV15 | TRBD2 | CATSKGLAGAGEYF | TGTGCCACCAGCAAGGGGTTAGCGGGAGCCGGCGAGTACTTC
TRBJ2-1 | . | TRBV27 | . | CASSLQGYLSSYNEQFF | TGTGCCAGCAGTCTTCAGGGCTACCTAAGCTCCTACAATGAGCAGTTCTTC
TRBJ1-6 | . | TRBV4-2 | TRBD1 | CASSQRDRDNSPLHF | TGTGCCAGCAGCCAGCGGGACAGGGACAATTCACCCCTCCACTTT
TRBJ2-4 | once | TRBV29-1 | . | CSVGANSAKNIQYF | TGCAGCGTTGGGGCGAATTCAGCCAAAAACATTCAGTACTTC
TRBJ2-1 | once | TRBV27 | TRBD2 | CASSPRDYNIYNEQFF | TGTGCCAGCAGTCCCCGGGACTATAATATATACAATGAGCAGTTCTTC
TRBJ2-3 | once | TRBV6-5 | TRBD2 | CASRRTSGTDTQYF | TGTGCCAGCAGACGGACTAGCGGGACAGATACGCAGTATTTT
TRBJ2-1 | once | TRBV4-3 | TRBD2 | CASSQDRGRATNEQFF | TGCGCCAGCAGCCAAGATCGCGGGAGGGCCACTAATGAGCAGTTCTTC
TRBJ2-5 | . | TRBV5-1 | TRBD2 | CASSFPAGGETQYF | TGCGCCAGCAGCTTCCCGGCGGGAGGAGAGACCCAGTACTTC
TRBJ1-2 | few | TRBV9 | . | CASSVATAGPSYGYTF | TGTGCCAGCAGCGTAGCTACGGCTGGGCCGTCCTATGGCTACACCTTC
TRBJ1-4 | . | TRBV5-6 | TRBD1 | CASSFGDRGIGEKLFF | TGTGCCAGCAGCTTTGGGGACAGGGGGATCGGGGAAAAACTGTTTTTT
TRBJ2-3 | . | TRBV7-2 | . | CASSSRGGGTDTQYF | TGTGCCAGCAGCTCAAGGGGGGGAGGCACAGATACGCAGTATTTT
TRBJ2-1 | . | TRBV7-6 | . | CATSRWPEDEQFF | TGTGCCACCTCGAGGTGGCCGGAAGATGAGCAGTTCTTC
TRBJ1-1 | . | TRBV29-1 | TRBD1 | CSVRQGARTEAFF | TGCAGCGTACGACAGGGGGCGAGAACTGAAGCTTTCTTT
TRBJ2-3 | . | TRBV10-3 | TRBD2 | CAIGLAESTDTQYF | TGTGCCATCGGACTAGCGGAAAGCACAGATACGCAGTATTTT
TRBJ2-7 | . | TRBV9 | TRBD2 | CASPPGGTYEQYF | TGTGCCAGCCCGCCCGGGGGGACCTACGAGCAGTACTTC
TRBJ2-7 | once | TRBV28 | TRBD1 | CASSRTGSEQYF | TGTGCCAGCAGCCGGACAGGGTCCGAGCAGTACTTC
TRBJ2-3 | . | TRBV7-2 | TRBD2 | CASSLGRPSTDTQYF | TGTGCCAGCAGCCTCGGGAGGCCCAGCACAGATACGCAGTATTTT
TRBJ2-7 | . | TRBV6-1 | . | CASSGSNFGEQYF | TGTGCCAGCAGTGGATCCAACTTTGGCGAGCAGTACTTC
TRBJ2-3 | . | TRBV11-2 | TRBD2 | CASTSGGGPDTQYF | TGTGCCAGCACTAGCGGGGGGGGGCCAGATACGCAGTATTTT